Below, 7 T cell receptor beta chains from the same sample are listed, as sequenced in a study of response to subunit inactivated influenza vaccine. TCRdb fed the RT-PCR reads into MiXCR, producing one record per CDR3 protein. The table lists 280,000 or so distinct CDR3 sequences, about a fifth of them singletons, with about 10% in the top ten. The source was PBMCs from blood, collected less than 22 months after vaccination. Receptors originate from a man between 50 and 69 years old who received an inactivated influenza vaccine.

This rearrangement joins TRBV5-1 to TRBJ2-3; D remains ambiguous. The germline gives CDR1 SGHRS, CDR2 YFSETQ. This CDR3 region has 10 residues. The V end lost 7 bases, the J end lost 7 bases, and 7 bases lay between the germline ends. CDR3: CASDPHTQYF. Written as DNA, the CDR3 is TGCGCCAGCGACCCGCATACGCAGTATTTT.

The V and J genes are TRBV4-2 and TRBJ2-7; the D gene could be TRBD1 or TRBD2 (5 bases each). Per the germline V gene, CDR1 is LGHNA and CDR2 is YNFKEQ. V gave up 1 base and J gave up 0 bases, with 13 bases separating them. CDR3 length equals 16 residues. CDR3 bases: TGTGCCAGCAGCCAAGGAGGGACGTTAAGCTCCTACGAGCAGTACTTC. It encodes CASSQGGTLSSYEQYF.

Only a few counts were recorded for this clonotype. The CDR3 sequence: CASSPLQGAVDNEQFF. CDR3 coding DNA: TGTGCCAGCAGCCCCTTACAGGGGGCCGTGGACAATGAGCAGTTCTTC. The V call is TRBV7-7, the J call TRBJ2-1; 9 bases align to TRBD1. V was clipped by 5 bases and J by 5 bases; unmatched bases: 10. Germline assignment: CDR1 SSHAT and CDR2 FNYEAQ (reference sequence). This CDR3 is 16 amino acids long.

The chain employs TRBV20-1 and TRBJ2-1; 8 bases line up with TRBD2. Germline V gene lookup returns CDR1 DFQATT and CDR2 SNEGSKA (reference sequence). The CDR3 loop spans 15 amino acids. V lost 1 base, J lost 6 bases, and 8 bases stayed unmatched. The CDR3 protein is CSARVPTSGPNEQFF. The DNA for the CDR3 is TGCAGTGCTAGAGTCCCAACTAGCGGCCCCAATGAGCAGTTCTTC.

This clonotype was detected many times. The V gene is TRBV27, the J gene TRBJ1-1; TRBD1 might be the D (6 bases). V shed 4 bases and J shed 1 base, with 10 bases lying between them. CDR3 length equals 14 residues. CDR1 MNHEY and CDR2 SMNVEV come from the germline V gene (reference sequence). CDR3 nucleotides: TGTGCCAGCAGTTGGGGCAGGGGGAACACTGAAGCTTTCTTT. The encoded protein is CASSWGRGNTEAFF.

There are a few counts of this clonotype. This rearrangement joins TRBV7-9 to TRBJ2-7; D is ambiguous. The CDR3 is 13 residues long. Looked up from germline, CDR1 is SEHNR and CDR2 is FQNEAQ (reference sequence). V lost 0 bases to trimming and J lost 3 bases, with 6 bases between them. The CDR3 is CASSLANYYEQYF. CDR3 DNA sequence: TGTGCCAGCAGCTTAGCTAATTACTACGAGCAGTACTTC.

This clonotype was seen a few times. The rearrangement links TRBV20-1 to TRBJ2-4; maybe TRBD2 (7 bases). Germline V lookup: CDR1 DFQATT, CDR2 SNEGSKA (reference sequence). V lost 5 bases, J lost 13 bases, and 27 bases lay in between. The CDR3 contains 15 residues. DNA of the CDR3: TGCAGTGCTCCCGCGGGGGCTGACTACCGGTACACCCAGTACTTC. Its translation: CSAPAGADYRYTQYF.